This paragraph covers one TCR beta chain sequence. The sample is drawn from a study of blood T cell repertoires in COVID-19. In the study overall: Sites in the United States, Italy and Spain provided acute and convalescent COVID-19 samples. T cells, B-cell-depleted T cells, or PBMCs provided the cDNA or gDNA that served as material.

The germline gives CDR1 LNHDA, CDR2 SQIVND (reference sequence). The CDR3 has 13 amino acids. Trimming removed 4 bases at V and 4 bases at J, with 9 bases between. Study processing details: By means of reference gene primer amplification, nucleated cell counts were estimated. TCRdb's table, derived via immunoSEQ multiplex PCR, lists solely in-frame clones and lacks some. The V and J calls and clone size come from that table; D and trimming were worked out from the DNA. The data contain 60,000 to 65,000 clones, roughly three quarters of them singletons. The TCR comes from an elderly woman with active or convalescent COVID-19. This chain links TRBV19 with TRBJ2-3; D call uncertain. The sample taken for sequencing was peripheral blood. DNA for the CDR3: TGTGCCAGTAGTAATGAAGCGCCAGATACGCAGTATTTT. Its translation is CASSNEAPDTQYF.